Listed here are 18 T cell receptor beta chains from one sample, sequenced in a study of cytomegalovirus exposure and HLA in healthy donors. Primers for the PCR totalled 60 Vbeta and 13 Jbeta. Some clones are missing from TCRdb's copy, which holds only in-frame ones; the method was immunoSEQ multiplex PCR. The sample has about 110,000 clones, about 74% seen once. The sequencing input was PBMCs. Every receptor here comes from a woman aged 40 to 55 in good health and CMV-seropositive.

The chain has TRBV5-4 and TRBJ2-3, with 10 bases identical to TRBD1. Germline CDR1 SGHNT, CDR2 YYREEE (reference sequence). V gave up 4 bases and J gave up 3 bases; unmatched junction bases: 5. This CDR3 is built from 15 residues. CDR3 in amino acids: CASSRGQGRTDTQYF. The CDR3, as DNA: TGTGCCAGCAGCCGGGGACAGGGGAGAACAGATACGCAGTATTTT. Variable domain in full (rest from reference TRBV5-4 and TRBJ2-3): ETGVTQSPTHLIKTRGQQVTLRCSSQSGHNTVSWYQQALGQGPQFIFQYYREEENGRGNFPPRFSGLQFPNYSSELNVNALELDDSALYLCASSRGQGRTDTQYFGPGTRLTVL.

The sample holds a few counts of this clone. The J gene is TRBJ2-7, the V gene TRBV6-6, with a tentative D call TRBD1 (5 bases). Deletions cut 5 bases from V and 2 bases from J, with 13 bases between. In germline, CDR1 is MNHNY, CDR2 SVGAGI (reference sequence). The CDR3 extends over 14 amino acids. CDR3 sequence (DNA): TGTGCCAGCAGTGCGCGACAGCTTACCTACGAGCAGTACTTC. This encodes CASSARQLTYEQYF.

The V gene is TRBV18, the J gene TRBJ1-1; tentative D call: TRBD1 (6 bases). Trimming removed 5 bases at V and 3 bases at J, with 7 bases between. This CDR3 spans 12 amino acids. CDR1 is KGHSH, CDR2 LQKENI, per germline. The CDR3 here is CASSEGDTEAFF. The DNA for the CDR3 is TGTGCCAGCTCAGAGGGGGACACTGAAGCTTTCTTT. The whole variable domain, remainder taken from reference TRBV18 and TRBJ1-1, is NAGVMQNPRHLVRRRGQEARLRCSPMKGHSHVYWYRQLPEEGLKFMVYLQKENIIDESGMPKERFSAEFPKEGPSILRIQQVVRGDSAAYFCASSEGDTEAFFGQGTRLTVV.

The V call is TRBV4-3, the J call TRBJ1-6; TRBD1 agrees at 7 bases. Germline CDR1 reads LGHNA; CDR2 reads YSLEER. V lost 6 bases, J lost 9 bases, and 5 bases stayed unmatched. The CDR3 totals 13 residues. The CDR3 DNA reads as TGCGCCAGCAGGGAGACAGGGAGTTCACCCCTCCACTTT. It codes for CASRETGSSPLHF.

This clone was detected only a few times. This chain links TRBV30 with TRBJ1-6, with D unclear. V was shortened by 3 bases and J by 7 bases, with 13 bases between the two germline ends. CDR3 length: 14 amino acids. The germline V gene has CDR1 GTSNPN and CDR2 SVGIG (reference sequence). The DNA for the CDR3 is TGTGCCTGGAGCCTCCTACTGGAGAATTCACCCCTCCACTTT. As protein: CAWSLLLENSPLHF.

This chain joins TRBV7-2 and TRBJ1-2, with a possible D match to TRBD1 (6 bases). The V end was cut by 5 bases, the J end by 7 bases, with 20 bases between. In germline, CDR1 is SGHTA, CDR2 FQGNSA. This CDR3 spans 15 amino acids. This chain's CDR3 is CASSPRGGNRGGYTF. The CDR3 nucleotides are TGTGCCAGCAGCCCCAGGGGTGGGAACCGCGGTGGCTACACCTTC.

This rearrangement joins TRBV10-3 to TRBJ2-7; D is possibly TRBD2 (5 bases). Germline-derived CDR1 and CDR2 are ENHRY and SYGVKD. With 4 bases removed from V and 6 bases from J, the gap between germline ends came to 13 bases. The CDR3 contains 13 residues. CDR3 residues: CAISGLGLAEQYF. CDR3 nucleotides: TGTGCCATCAGTGGACTTGGGCTAGCCGAGCAGTACTTC.

The sample holds a few counts of this clone. V gene TRBV5-4 combines with J gene TRBJ2-7; TRBD2 aligns across 13 bases. From germline, CDR1 is SGHNT and CDR2 YYREEE (reference sequence). V lost 4 bases to trimming and J lost 1 base; unmatched junction nucleotides: 5. The CDR3 has 16 amino acids. The chain's CDR3 is CASSRTSGGWSYEQYF. The CDR3 DNA follows: TGTGCCAGCAGCCGGACTAGCGGGGGATGGTCCTACGAGCAGTACTTC.

A few counts support this clone. The chain employs TRBV5-3 and TRBJ2-3; 9 bases are a match to TRBD1. TRBV5-3 is assigned to the ORF class and has an uncertain function. The J segment lost 3 bases and the V segment lost 0 bases, leaving 14 bases of the junction unmatched. The CDR3 runs to 19 residues. This CDR3 is CARSLDREQGAIGTDTQYF. The CDR3 nucleotides are TGTGCCAGAAGCTTGGATCGAGAACAGGGGGCAATAGGGACAGATACGCAGTATTTT.

CDR3 in DNA: TGCGCCAGCAGTCGATCCGGGACAGGGTCCTCACCCCTCCACTTT. Protein product: CASSRSGTGSSPLHF. The rearrangement links TRBV10-1 to TRBJ1-6, with 9 bases that match TRBD1. Per germline, CDR1 WNHNN and CDR2 SYGVQD (reference sequence). The CDR3 is 15 residues long. V lost 5 bases, J lost 10 bases, and 9 bases stayed unmatched.

This rearrangement joins TRBV10-1 to TRBJ1-1; D is unclear. CDR3 length equals 13 residues. Deletions cut 3 bases from V and 10 bases from J, with 15 bases between. The V gene's germline CDR1 is WNHNN and CDR2 SYGVQD (reference sequence). In DNA, the CDR3 is TGCGCCAGCAGTGAAAACGGGAATTCGGTAGCTTTCTTT. It is translated as CASSENGNSVAFF.

This clone came up a few times. The chain joins TRBV29-1 to TRBJ2-1; D uncertain. V lost 4 bases to trimming and J lost 2 bases, with 9 bases between them. The CDR3 consists of 13 residues. CDR1 and CDR2 from the germline V gene are SQVTM and ANQGSEA. CDR3 region: CSVGAQTYNEQFF. Written as DNA, the CDR3 is TGCAGCGTTGGGGCACAAACCTACAATGAGCAGTTCTTC.

V usage is TRBV10-3 and J usage is TRBJ1-2; D gene ambiguous. In germline, CDR1 is ENHRY, CDR2 SYGVKD. This CDR3 spans 14 amino acids. V was shortened by 6 bases and J by 0 bases, with 11 bases between the two germline ends. The CDR3: CAISPEFTNYGYTF. The CDR3 nucleotides are TGTGCCATCAGCCCAGAATTCACTAACTATGGCTACACCTTC.

This chain connects TRBV4-3 to TRBJ1-2; 8 nucleotides agree with TRBD1. The CDR3 has 13 amino acids. Per germline, CDR1 LGHNA and CDR2 YSLEER. With 4 bases clipped from V and 8 bases from J, the junction kept 6 bases outside the gene matches. The CDR3 DNA reads as TGCGCCAGCAGCCCCCGGACAGGGACCGGCTACACCTTC. This gives the protein CASSPRTGTGYTF.

The V gene is TRBV10-3, the J gene TRBJ1-1; D unclear. CDR1 ENHRY and CDR2 SYGVKD come from the germline V gene. V lost 0 bases and J 8 bases, leaving 16 bases between the germline ends. The CDR3 is 15 residues long. The CDR3 DNA reads as TGTGCCATCAGTGAGTCCATTAGCGGCTCGGTAGAAGCTTTCTTT. Residues: CAISESISGSVEAFF.

The gene calls are TRBV11-1 and TRBJ1-1; D perhaps matches TRBD1 (6 bases). From germline, CDR1 is SGHAT and CDR2 FQDESV (reference sequence). The CDR3 has 15 residues. The germline V and J ends were trimmed by 5 bases and 0 bases, with 13 bases remaining between them. The CDR3 nucleotides are TGTGCCAGCAGCCACACCCAGGGGATGAACACTGAAGCTTTCTTT. Translation: CASSHTQGMNTEAFF.

The J gene is TRBJ2-3, the V gene TRBV5-4, with TRBD2 matching over 8 bases. CDR3 length: 15 residues. Germline values: CDR1 SGHNT, CDR2 YYREEE (reference sequence). V shed 4 bases, J shed 0 bases, and the junction held 4 bases outside the gene matches. Here the CDR3 reads CASSRGGLSTDTQYF. For the CDR3, the DNA is TGTGCCAGCAGCCGGGGGGGACTAAGCACAGATACGCAGTATTTT.

This clone has only one observation. The chain carries TRBV5-6 and TRBJ2-7, with 7 bases matching TRBD2. In germline, CDR1 is SGHDT, CDR2 YYEEEE. The length of the CDR3 is 15 residues. Unmatched junction bases numbered 6, after V lost 3 bases and J lost 0 bases. CDR3 sequence reads: CASSSGTSVSYEQYF. The CDR3 bases are TGTGCCAGCAGCTCCGGAACTAGCGTCTCCTACGAGCAGTACTTC.